The 20 T cell receptor beta chains given below trace back to one sample, sequenced in a study of monozygotic twins with inflammatory bowel disease. TCRdb reprocessed the 5' RACE reads and keeps a single row for each CDR3 protein, giving no DNA. The sample totals approximately 150,000 distinct CDR3 sequences; its top ten clones hold approximately 2.4%. Material: blood. Receptor source: a human donor with ulcerative colitis or Crohn's disease, or a healthy co-twin of an affected twin (not recorded which).

This CDR3 is CSASRPIAGNQPQHF. The chain employs TRBV20-1 and TRBJ1-5. There are 15 residues in the CDR3. Germline CDR1 DFQATT, CDR2 SNEGSKA (reference sequence).

The V gene is TRBV19, the J gene TRBJ2-6; TCRdb designates TRBD2, a call that cannot be tested without DNA. The CDR3 runs 18 residues. Looked up from germline, CDR1 is LNHDA and CDR2 is SQIVND (reference sequence). The CDR3 region is CASSALLGTLSGANVLTF.

The chain is built from TRBV28 and TRBJ2-6. The CDR3 has 14 amino acids. Germline V lookup: CDR1 MDHEN, CDR2 SYDVKM. CDR3 region: CASRGYSGANVLTF.

This chain uses TRBV24-1 with TRBJ2-1; TCRdb gives TRBD2 as the D gene, but with no DNA this cannot be confirmed. This CDR3 comprises 15 residues. Per the germline V gene, CDR1 is KGHDR and CDR2 is SFDVKD. The CDR3 spells CATSDLAGDYNEQFF.

The gene calls are TRBV24-1 and TRBJ1-5. From germline, CDR1 is KGHDR and CDR2 SFDVKD. The CDR3 is made up of 15 amino acids. CDR3 residues: CATSDGVVGNQPQHF.

This chain's CDR3 is CASSTRGGDYGYTF. The chain is built from TRBV5-1 and TRBJ1-2; TCRdb returns TRBD1, unconfirmable since there is no DNA. The CDR3 loop spans 14 amino acids. Per germline, CDR1 SGHRS and CDR2 YFSETQ.

V is TRBV11-3 and J is TRBJ2-1; TCRdb's D gene call, TRBD2, goes unchecked for lack of DNA. The CDR3 loop spans 14 amino acids. Germline assignment: CDR1 SGHNT and CDR2 YENEEA. The CDR3 is CASSPSPGDNEQFF.

The CDR3 region is CASSSKVPWAGELFF. The chain carries TRBV11-2 and TRBJ2-2; the D gene TCRdb calls, TRBD1, cannot be checked with no DNA. Germline lookup yields CDR1 SGHAT and CDR2 FQNNGV. The CDR3 has 15 residues.

The chain combines TRBV5-4 with TRBJ2-5; TCRdb indicates TRBD2, and absent DNA this call remains unverified. The length of the CDR3 is 16 residues. Germline-derived CDR1 and CDR2 are SGHNT and YYREEE (reference sequence). The CDR3 sequence: CASSVPIAGGRETQYF.

The chain has TRBV7-9 and TRBJ1-5. The CDR3 is made up of 15 amino acids. Germline V gene data show CDR1 as SEHNR and CDR2 as FQNEAQ (reference sequence). The CDR3 region is CASSLGGLSNQPQHF.

The genes are TRBV6-6 and TRBJ2-5; TCRdb indicates TRBD2, and absent DNA this call remains unverified. This CDR3 comprises 14 residues. Per germline, CDR1 MNHNY and CDR2 SVGAGI (reference sequence). CDR3 sequence reads: CASSSGTIQETQYF.

The CDR3 loop reads CASSEGGLDRRYGYTF. The gene calls are TRBV14 and TRBJ1-2; TCRdb gives TRBD1 as the D gene, but with no DNA this cannot be confirmed. Germline lookup yields CDR1 SGHDN and CDR2 FVKESK. The CDR3 spans 16 residues.

The gene calls are TRBV5-1 and TRBJ2-1; TCRdb selects TRBD2, and the lack of DNA leaves this call unchecked. Germline lookup yields CDR1 SGHRS and CDR2 YFSETQ. This CDR3 spans 16 amino acids. The CDR3 loop is CASSNQGRLGYNEQFF.

The V gene is TRBV7-2, the J gene TRBJ1-1. Germline V gene lookup returns CDR1 SGHTA and CDR2 FQGNSA. CDR3 length: 12 amino acids. The CDR3 region is CASSLEQVEAFF.

The chain uses TRBV20-1 and TRBJ2-5; the D call from TCRdb, TRBD1, cannot be confirmed without DNA. The CDR3 is 13 amino acids. Germline assignment: CDR1 DFQATT and CDR2 SNEGSKA (reference sequence). CDR3 region: CSVRGAYQETQYF.

This rearrangement joins TRBV6-5 to TRBJ1-1; TCRdb's assignment of TRBD1 cannot be checked, as there is no DNA. Germline V gene sequence: CDR1 MNHEY, CDR2 SVGAGI. The CDR3 runs 12 residues. The chain's CDR3 is CASSSTGTEAFF.

The chain couples TRBV5-6 to TRBJ2-2. The CDR3 is 11 amino acids. Germline CDR1 is SGHDT and CDR2 is YYEEEE. CDR3 sequence reads: CASGPTGELFF.

This chain links TRBV6-6 with TRBJ1-6. From germline, CDR1 is MNHNY and CDR2 SVGAGI (reference sequence). This CDR3 contains 12 residues. The chain's CDR3 is CAIKVRQSPLHF.

CDR3 residues: CASSLDRGYYNEQFF. This chain links TRBV27 with TRBJ2-1; TCRdb's D call of TRBD1 is untestable without DNA. Germline V gene data show CDR1 as MNHEY and CDR2 as SMNVEV (reference sequence). The CDR3 is 15 residues long.

This chain links TRBV20-1 with TRBJ2-7; without DNA, the TCRdb call of TRBD1 cannot be checked. The CDR3 runs to 14 residues. Germline V gene data show CDR1 as DFQATT and CDR2 as SNEGSKA (reference sequence). This chain's CDR3 is CSAAGGRTTYEQYF.